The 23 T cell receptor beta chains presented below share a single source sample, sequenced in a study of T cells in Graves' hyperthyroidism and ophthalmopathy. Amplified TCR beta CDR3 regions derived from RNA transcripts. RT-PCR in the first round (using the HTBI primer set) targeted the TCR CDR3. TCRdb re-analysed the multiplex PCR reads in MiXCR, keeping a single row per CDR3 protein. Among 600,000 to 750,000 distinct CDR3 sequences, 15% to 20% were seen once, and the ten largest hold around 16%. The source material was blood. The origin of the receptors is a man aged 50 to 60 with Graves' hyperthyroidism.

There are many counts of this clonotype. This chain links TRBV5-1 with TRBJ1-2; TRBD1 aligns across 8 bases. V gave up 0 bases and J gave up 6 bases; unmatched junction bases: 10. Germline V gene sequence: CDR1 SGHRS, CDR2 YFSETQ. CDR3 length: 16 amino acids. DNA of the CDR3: TGCGCCAGCAGCTTGGCCGACAGGGGAACCCTCCATGGCTACACCTTC. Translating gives CASSLADRGTLHGYTF.

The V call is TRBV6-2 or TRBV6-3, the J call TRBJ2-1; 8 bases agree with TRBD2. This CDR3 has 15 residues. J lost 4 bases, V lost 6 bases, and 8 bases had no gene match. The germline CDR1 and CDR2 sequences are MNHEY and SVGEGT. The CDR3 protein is CASRRSGRDYNEQFF. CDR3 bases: TGTGCCAGCAGAAGGAGCGGGAGAGATTACAATGAGCAGTTCTTC.

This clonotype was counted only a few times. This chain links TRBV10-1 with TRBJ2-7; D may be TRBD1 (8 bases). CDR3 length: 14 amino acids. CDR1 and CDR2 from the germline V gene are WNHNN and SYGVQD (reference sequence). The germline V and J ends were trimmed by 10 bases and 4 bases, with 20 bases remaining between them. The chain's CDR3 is CANPAGQVAYEQYF. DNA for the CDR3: TGCGCCAACCCAGCGGGACAGGTCGCGTACGAGCAGTACTTC.

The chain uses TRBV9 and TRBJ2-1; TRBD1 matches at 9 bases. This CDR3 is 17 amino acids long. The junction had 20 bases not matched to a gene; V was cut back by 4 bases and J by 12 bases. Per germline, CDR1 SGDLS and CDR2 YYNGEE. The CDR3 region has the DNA TGTGCCAGCAGCCCTCCCCACCGGGACAGGGAGGTTTGGGGGCAGTTCTTC. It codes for CASSPPHRDREVWGQFF. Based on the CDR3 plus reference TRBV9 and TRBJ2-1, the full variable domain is DSGVTQTPKHLITATGQRVTLRCSPRSGDLSVYWYQQSLDQGLQFLIQYYNGEERAKGNILERFSAQQFPDLHSELNLSSLELGDSALYFCASSPPHRDREVWGQFFGPGTRLTVL.

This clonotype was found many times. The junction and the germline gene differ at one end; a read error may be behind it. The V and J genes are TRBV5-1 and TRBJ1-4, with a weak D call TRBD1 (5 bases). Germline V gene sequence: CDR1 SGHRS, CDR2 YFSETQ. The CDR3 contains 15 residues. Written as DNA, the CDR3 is TGTGCCAGCAGTTTAGAGGGTCAGGGATATGAAAAACTGTTTTTT. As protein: CASSLEGQGYEKLFF.

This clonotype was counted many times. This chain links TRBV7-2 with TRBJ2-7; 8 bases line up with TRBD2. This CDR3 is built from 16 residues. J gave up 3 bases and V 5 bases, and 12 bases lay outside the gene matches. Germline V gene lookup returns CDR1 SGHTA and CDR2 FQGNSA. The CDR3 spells CASSPVDKREFYEQYF. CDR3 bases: TGTGCCAGCAGCCCTGTTGATAAGCGGGAGTTCTACGAGCAGTACTTC.

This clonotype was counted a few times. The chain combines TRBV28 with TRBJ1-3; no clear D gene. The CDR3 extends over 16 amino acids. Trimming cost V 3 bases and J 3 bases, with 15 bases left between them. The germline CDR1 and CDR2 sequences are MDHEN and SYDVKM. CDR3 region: CASSFLDAGIGNTIYF. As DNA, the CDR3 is TGTGCCAGCAGTTTTCTCGACGCAGGAATTGGAAACACCATATATTTT.

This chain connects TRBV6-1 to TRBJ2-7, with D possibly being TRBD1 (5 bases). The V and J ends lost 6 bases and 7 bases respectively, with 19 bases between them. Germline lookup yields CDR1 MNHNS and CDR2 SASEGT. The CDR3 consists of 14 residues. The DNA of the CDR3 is TGTGCCAGCAGGGGTGGACAAAGTGGAACTGAGCAGTACTTC. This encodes CASRGGQSGTEQYF.

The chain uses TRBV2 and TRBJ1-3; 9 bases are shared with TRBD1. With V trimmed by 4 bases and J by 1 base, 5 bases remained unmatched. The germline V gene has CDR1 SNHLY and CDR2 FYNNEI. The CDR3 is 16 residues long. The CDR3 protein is CASSALQGASGNTIYF. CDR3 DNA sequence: TGTGCCAGCAGTGCCCTACAGGGGGCGTCTGGAAACACCATATATTTT.

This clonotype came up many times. Here the CDR3 reads CASSREVTDTQYF. CDR3 bases: TGTGCCAGCAGCCGGGAGGTTACAGATACGCAGTATTTT. This chain uses TRBV14 with TRBJ2-3, with D perhaps matching TRBD2 (6 bases). This CDR3 is built from 13 residues. With 4 bases removed from V and 3 bases from J, the gap between germline ends came to 8 bases. Germline assignment: CDR1 SGHDN and CDR2 FVKESK.

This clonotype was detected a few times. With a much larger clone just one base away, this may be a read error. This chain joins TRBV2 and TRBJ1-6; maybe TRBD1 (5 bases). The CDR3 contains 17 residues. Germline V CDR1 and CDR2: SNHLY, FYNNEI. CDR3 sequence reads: CAGSEAGYRTYNSPLHF. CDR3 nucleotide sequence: TGTGCCGGCAGTGAAGCAGGGTACAGGACCTATAATTCACCCCTCCACTTT.

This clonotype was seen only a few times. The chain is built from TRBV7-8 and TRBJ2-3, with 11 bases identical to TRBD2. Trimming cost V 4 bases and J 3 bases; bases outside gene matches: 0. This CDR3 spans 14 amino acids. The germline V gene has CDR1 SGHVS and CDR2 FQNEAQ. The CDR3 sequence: CASSWTSGTDTQYF. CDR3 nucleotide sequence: TGTGCCAGCAGCTGGACTAGCGGGACAGATACGCAGTATTTT.

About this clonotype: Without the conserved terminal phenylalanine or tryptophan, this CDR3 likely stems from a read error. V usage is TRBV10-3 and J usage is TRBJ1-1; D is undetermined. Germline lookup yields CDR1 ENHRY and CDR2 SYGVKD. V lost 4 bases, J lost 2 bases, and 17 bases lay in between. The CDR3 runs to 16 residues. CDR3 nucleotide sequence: TGTGCCATCAGTGGGGGTCGAGTGCAGATAAACACTGAAGCTTTCCTT. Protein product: CAISGGRVQINTEAFL.

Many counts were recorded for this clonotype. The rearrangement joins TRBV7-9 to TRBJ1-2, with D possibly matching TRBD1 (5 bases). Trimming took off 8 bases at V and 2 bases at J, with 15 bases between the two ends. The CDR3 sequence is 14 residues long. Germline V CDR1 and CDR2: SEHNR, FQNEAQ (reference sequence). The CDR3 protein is CASGLPGTNYGYTF. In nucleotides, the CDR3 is TGTGCCAGCGGTTTACCCGGGACCAACTATGGCTACACCTTC.

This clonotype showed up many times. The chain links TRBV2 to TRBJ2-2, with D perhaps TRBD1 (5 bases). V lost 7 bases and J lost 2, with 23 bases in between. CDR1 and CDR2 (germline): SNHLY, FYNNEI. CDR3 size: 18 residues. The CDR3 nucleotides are TGTGCCAGCACTCCGATAGGGGTTGATTCACTAAACACCGGGGAGCTGTTTTTT. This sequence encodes CASTPIGVDSLNTGELFF. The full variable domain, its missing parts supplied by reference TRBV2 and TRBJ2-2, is EPEVTQTPSHQVTQMGQEVILRCVPISNHLYFYWYRQILGQKVEFLVSFYNNEISEKSEIFDDQFSVERPDGSNFTLKIRSTKLEDSAMYFCASTPIGVDSLNTGELFFGEGSRLTVL.

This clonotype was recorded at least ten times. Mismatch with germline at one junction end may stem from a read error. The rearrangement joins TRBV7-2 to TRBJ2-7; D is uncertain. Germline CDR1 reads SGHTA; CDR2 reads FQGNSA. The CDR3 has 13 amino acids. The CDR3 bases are TGTGCCAGCAGCTCTCCCCCAATGGACGAGGAGTACTTC. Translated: CASSSPPMDEEYF.

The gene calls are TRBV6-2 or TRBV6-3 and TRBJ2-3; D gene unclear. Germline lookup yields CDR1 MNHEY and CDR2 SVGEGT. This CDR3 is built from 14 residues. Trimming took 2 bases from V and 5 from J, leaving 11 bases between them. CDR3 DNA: TGTGCCAGCAGTTACAGCGTCAAGGGAGATACGCAGTATTTT. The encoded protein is CASSYSVKGDTQYF.

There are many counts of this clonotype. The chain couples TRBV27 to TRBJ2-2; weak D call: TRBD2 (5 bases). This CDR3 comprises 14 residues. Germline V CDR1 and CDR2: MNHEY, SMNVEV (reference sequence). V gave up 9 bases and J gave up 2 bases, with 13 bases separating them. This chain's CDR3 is CARSLGVNTGELFF. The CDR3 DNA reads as TGTGCCAGGTCACTCGGGGTTAACACCGGGGAGCTGTTTTTT.

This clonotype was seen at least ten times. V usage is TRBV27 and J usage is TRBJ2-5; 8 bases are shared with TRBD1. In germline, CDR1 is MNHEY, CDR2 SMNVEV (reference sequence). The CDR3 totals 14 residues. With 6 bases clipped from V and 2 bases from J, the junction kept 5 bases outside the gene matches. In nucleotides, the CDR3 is TGTGCCAGCAGGCCGCGACAGGGGCAAGAGACCCAGTACTTC. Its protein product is CASRPRQGQETQYF.

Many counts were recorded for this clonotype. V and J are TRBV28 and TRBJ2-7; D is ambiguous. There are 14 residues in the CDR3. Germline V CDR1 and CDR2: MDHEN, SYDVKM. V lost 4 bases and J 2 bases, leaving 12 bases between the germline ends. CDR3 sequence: CASSWSHRAYEQYF. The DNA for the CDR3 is TGTGCCAGCAGTTGGTCACATCGGGCCTACGAGCAGTACTTC.

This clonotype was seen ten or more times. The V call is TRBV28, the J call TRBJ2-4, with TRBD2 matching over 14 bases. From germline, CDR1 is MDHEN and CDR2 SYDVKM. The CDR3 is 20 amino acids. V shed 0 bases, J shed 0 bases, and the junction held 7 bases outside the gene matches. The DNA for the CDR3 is TGTGCCAGCAGTTTATGGGGGACTAGCGGGAGAGAGATAGCCAAAAACATTCAGTACTTC. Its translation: CASSLWGTSGREIAKNIQYF.

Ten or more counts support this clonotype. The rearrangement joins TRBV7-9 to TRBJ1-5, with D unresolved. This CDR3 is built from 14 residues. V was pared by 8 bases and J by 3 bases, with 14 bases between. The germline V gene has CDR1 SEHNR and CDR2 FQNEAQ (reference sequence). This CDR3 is CASANGNSNQPQHF. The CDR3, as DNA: TGTGCCAGCGCCAACGGAAACTCCAATCAGCCCCAGCATTTT.

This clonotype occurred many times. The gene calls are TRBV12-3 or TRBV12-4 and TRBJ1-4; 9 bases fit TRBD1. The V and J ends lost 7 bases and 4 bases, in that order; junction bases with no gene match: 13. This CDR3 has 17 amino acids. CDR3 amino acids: CASTPSTGGSVNEKLFF. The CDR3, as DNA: TGTGCCAGCACTCCTTCCACAGGGGGCTCGGTTAATGAAAAACTGTTTTTT.